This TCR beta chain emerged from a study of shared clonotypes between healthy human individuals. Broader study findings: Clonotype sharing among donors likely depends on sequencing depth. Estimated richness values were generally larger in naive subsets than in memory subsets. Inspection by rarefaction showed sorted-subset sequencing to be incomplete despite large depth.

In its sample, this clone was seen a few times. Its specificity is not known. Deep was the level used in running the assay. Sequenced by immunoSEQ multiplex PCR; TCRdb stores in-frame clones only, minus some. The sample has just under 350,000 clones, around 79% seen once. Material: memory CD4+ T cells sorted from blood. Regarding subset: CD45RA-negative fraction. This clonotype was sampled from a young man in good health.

As DNA, the CDR3 is TGTGCCAGTAGTATAGTGGGCGGAACTAACTATGGCTACACCTTC. Its translation is CASSIVGGTNYGYTF. The J gene is TRBJ1-2, the V gene TRBV19; no clear D gene. Trimming cost V 1 base and J 0 bases, with 9 bases left between them. CDR3 length: 15 residues. Germline V CDR1 and CDR2: LNHDA, SQIVND (reference sequence).